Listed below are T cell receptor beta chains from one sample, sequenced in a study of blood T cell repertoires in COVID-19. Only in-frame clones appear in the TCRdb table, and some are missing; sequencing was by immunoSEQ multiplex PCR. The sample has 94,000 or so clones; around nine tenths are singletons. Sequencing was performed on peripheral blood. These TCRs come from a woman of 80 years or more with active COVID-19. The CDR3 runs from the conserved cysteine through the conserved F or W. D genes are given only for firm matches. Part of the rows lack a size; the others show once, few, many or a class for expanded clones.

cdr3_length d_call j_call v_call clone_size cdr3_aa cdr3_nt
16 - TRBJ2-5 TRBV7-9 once CASSLDREGTQETQYF TGTGCCAGCAGCTTAGACCGTGAGGGAACCCAAGAGACCCAGTACTTC
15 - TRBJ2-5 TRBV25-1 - CASSDSTKYQETQYF TGTGCCAGCAGTGATTCTACCAAGTACCAAGAGACCCAGTACTTC
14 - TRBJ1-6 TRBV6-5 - CASSADRFGSPLHF TGTGCCAGCAGCGCCGACAGATTCGGTTCACCCCTCCACTTT
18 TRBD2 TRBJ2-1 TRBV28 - CASSTPGLASSSYNEQFF TGTGCCAGCAGTACCCCGGGACTAGCGAGTAGCTCCTACAATGAGCAGTTCTTC
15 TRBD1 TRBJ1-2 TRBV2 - CASREGQGGWYGYTF TGTGCCAGCAGAGAGGGCCAGGGGGGTTGGTATGGCTACACCTTC
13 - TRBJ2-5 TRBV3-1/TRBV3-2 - CASSQSYGETQYF TGTGCCAGCAGCCAATCCTACGGGGAGACCCAGTACTTC
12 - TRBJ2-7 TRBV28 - CASSTGGYEQYF TGTGCCAGCAGTACCGGGGGCTACGAGCAGTACTTC
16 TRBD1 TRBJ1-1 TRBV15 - CATSSLPGQGWTEAFF TGTGCCACCAGCAGTCTACCGGGACAGGGTTGGACTGAAGCTTTCTTT
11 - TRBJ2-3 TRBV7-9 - CASRALDTQYF TGTGCCAGCAGGGCTCTAGATACGCAGTATTTT
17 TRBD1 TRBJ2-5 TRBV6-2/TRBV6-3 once CASSYAGSRGGRETQYF TGTGCCAGCAGTTATGCCGGGTCCCGAGGGGGCAGAGAGACCCAGTACTTC
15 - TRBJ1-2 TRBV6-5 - CASSYSREPWYGYTF TGTGCCAGCAGTTACTCGAGAGAGCCTTGGTATGGCTACACCTTC
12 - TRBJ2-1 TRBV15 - CATSRDGTQQFF TGTGCCACCAGCAGAGACGGGACTCAGCAATTCTTC
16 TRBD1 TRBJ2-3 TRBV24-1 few CATSEPGTGGTDTQYF TGTGCCACCAGTGAGCCCGGGACAGGGGGCACAGATACGCAGTATTTT
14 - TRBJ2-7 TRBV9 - CASSVGRESYEQYF TGTGCCAGCAGCGTAGGGAGAGAGTCCTACGAGCAGTACTTC
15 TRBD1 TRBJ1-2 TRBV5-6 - CASSPGTGGFYGYTF TGTGCCAGCAGCCCCGGGACAGGGGGCTTCTATGGCTACACCTTC
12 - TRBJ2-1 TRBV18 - CASSRPGNEQFF TGTGCCAGCTCTCGCCCCGGGAATGAGCAGTTCTTC
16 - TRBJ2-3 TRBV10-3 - CAISESKQGSTDTQYF TGTGCCATCAGTGAGTCGAAGCAGGGAAGCACAGATACGCAGTATTTT
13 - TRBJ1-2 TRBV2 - CASSEEVRSRLAF TGTGCCAGCAGTGAAGAAGTCAGGTCCCGATTGGCCTTC
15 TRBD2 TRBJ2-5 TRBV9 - CASSSGGVSQETQYF TGTGCCAGCAGCTCGGGGGGTGTCAGCCAAGAGACCCAGTACTTC
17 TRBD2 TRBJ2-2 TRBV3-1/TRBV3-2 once CASSPPKGREGTGELFF TGTGCCAGCAGCCCCCCGAAAGGACGGGAGGGCACCGGGGAGCTGTTTTTT
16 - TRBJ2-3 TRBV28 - CASSLNRPSSTDTQYF TGTGCCAGCAGTTTAAACAGGCCCTCTAGCACAGATACGCAGTATTTT
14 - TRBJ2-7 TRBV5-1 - CASSLGVDSHEQYF TGCGCCAGCAGCTTGGGGGTGGACAGTCACGAGCAGTACTTC
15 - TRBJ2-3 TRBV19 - CASSRLVFGTDTQYF TGTGCCAGTTCCCGACTAGTCTTCGGCACAGATACGCAGTATTTT
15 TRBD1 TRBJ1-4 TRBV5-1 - CASRRMGQSNEKLFF TGCGCCAGCAGGAGAATGGGACAGAGTAATGAAAAACTGTTTTTT
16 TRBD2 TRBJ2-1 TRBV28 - CASRSLAGGPYNEQFF TGTGCCAGCAGATCCCTAGCGGGAGGGCCTTACAATGAGCAGTTCTTC
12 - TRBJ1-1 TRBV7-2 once CASSSLARNAFF TGTGCCAGCAGCTCCCTTGCCAGGAACGCTTTCTTT
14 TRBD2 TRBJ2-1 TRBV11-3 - CASSSSGSYNEQFF TGTGCCAGCAGCTCTAGCGGCTCCTACAATGAGCAGTTCTTC
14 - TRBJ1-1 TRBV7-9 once CASSEEGRNTEAFF TGTGCCAGCAGCGAGGAGGGGAGGAACACTGAAGCTTTCTTT